Given below is one T cell receptor beta chain in context. Its specificity is not known. This entry comes from a study of cytomegalovirus exposure and HLA in healthy donors. General study findings and limits: The tendency of first-cohort TCR clusters to co-occur in the 90 to 150 validation repertoires was the finding of a later analysis. Usually a TCR sequence was rare, but some public TCRs were found in many donors. As confirmed in vitro, a few CMV-associated chains were specific for CMV antigens.

This table comes from immunoSEQ multiplex PCR, and its TCRdb copy is limited to in-frame clones, with some not included. The sample has approximately 150,000 clones, 85% to 90% seen once. V was clipped by 6 bases and J by 7 bases, with 21 bases between them. Per germline, CDR1 MNHEY and CDR2 SVGAGI. The CDR3 consists of 15 residues. The chain carries TRBV6-5 and TRBJ1-2; D possibly corresponds to TRBD1 (6 bases). The source material was PBMCs. This clonotype originated in a woman in her late teens or twenties in good health and CMV-seropositive. The CDR3: CASSLQGNGVGGYTF. Written as DNA, the CDR3 is TGTGCCAGCAGCCTTCAGGGGAATGGGGTCGGTGGCTACACCTTC.